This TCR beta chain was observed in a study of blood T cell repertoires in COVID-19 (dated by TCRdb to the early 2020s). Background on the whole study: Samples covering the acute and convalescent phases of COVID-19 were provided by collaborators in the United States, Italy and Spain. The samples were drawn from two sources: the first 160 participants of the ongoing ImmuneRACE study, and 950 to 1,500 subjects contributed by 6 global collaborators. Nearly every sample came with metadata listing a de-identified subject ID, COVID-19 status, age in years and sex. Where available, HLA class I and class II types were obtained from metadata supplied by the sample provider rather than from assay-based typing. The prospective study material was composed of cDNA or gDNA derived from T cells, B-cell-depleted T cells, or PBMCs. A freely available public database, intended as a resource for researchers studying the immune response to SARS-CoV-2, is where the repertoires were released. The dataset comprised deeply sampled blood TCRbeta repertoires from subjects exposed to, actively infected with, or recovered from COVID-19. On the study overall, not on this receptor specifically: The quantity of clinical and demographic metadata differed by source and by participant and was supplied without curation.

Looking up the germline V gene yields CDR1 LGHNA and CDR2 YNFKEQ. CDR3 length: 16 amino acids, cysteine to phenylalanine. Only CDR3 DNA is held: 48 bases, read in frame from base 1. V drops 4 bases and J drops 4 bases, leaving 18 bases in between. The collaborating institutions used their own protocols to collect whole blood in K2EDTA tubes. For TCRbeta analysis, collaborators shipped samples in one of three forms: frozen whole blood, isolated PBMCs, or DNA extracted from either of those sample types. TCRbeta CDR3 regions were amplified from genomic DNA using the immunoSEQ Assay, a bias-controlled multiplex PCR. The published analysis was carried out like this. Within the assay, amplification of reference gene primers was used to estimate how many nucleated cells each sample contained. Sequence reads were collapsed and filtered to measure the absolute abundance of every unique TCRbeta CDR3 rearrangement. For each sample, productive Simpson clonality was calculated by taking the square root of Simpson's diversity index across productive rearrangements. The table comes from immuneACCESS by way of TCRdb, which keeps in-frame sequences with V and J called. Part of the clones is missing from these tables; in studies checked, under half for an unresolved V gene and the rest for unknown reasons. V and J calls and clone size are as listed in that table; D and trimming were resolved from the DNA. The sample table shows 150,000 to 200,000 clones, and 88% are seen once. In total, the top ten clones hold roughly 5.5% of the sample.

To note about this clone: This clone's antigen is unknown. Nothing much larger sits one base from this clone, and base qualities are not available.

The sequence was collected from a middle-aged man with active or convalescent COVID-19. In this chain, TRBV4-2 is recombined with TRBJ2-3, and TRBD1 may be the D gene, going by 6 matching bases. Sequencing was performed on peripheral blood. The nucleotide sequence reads TGTGCCAGCAGCCGTCCCTTTTTGGGGGCATCAGATACGCAGTATTTT. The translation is CASSRPFLGASDTQYF.